The rows below give T cell receptor beta chains drawn from one sample of a study of vaccination and CD4 T cells after COVID-19. TCRdb passed the PCR reads through MiXCR, listing each CDR3 protein once. The sample shows around 12,000 distinct CDR3 sequences, about two fifths of them seen only once. These TCRs' antigens remain unknown. The specimen sequenced was CD4+ T cells from blood, cultured in vitro. Receptor source: a human donor who had recovered from COVID-19. CDR3s include the opening cysteine and the closing phenylalanine or tryptophan. D genes are given only for firm matches. Where a row states a size, it is once, few, many or the class of an expanded clone; other rows omit it.

TRBJ2-2 . few TRBV7-2 TGTGCCAGCAGCAGGACTTGGAACACCGGGGAGCTGTTTTTT CASSRTWNTGELFF
TRBJ2-3 . . TRBV11-3 TGTGCCAGCAGCTTAGAGGGGGTTTCCACAGATACGCAGTATTTT CASSLEGVSTDTQYF
TRBJ1-1 . . TRBV29-1 TGCAGCGTTGACAGGGGAAGTTCGGGGACTGAAGCTTTCTTT CSVDRGSSGTEAFF
TRBJ2-2 . few TRBV7-2 TGTGCCAGCAGCTCCTGGATGGAGACCGGGGAGCTGTTTTTT CASSSWMETGELFF
TRBJ1-6 TRBD1 few TRBV7-3 TGTGCCAGCAGCTTGACAGGGGGCTTCGGGGGATCACCCCTCCACTTT CASSLTGGFGGSPLHF
TRBJ1-2 TRBD1 . TRBV5-1 TGCGCCAGCAGCTTGAGGCCGGGGACAGGCCTGCAGTATGGCTACACCTTC CASSLRPGTGLQYGYTF
TRBJ1-2 TRBD1 . TRBV20-1 TGCAGTGCTAGAGTAAGGACAGGGAACTATGGCTACACCTTC CSARVRTGNYGYTF
TRBJ2-7 . . TRBV19 TGTGCCAGTAGTCCGATATACTCCGGGAACACCTACGAGCAGTACTTC CASSPIYSGNTYEQYF
TRBJ2-7 . . TRBV7-8 TGTGCCAGCAGCTTAGGTCGTCTTCTAGCCTACGAGCAGTACTTC CASSLGRLLAYEQYF
TRBJ2-1 TRBD2 few TRBV7-8 TGTGCCAGCAGCTTAATCGGGGGGGCTGAAAATGAGCAGTTCTTC CASSLIGGAENEQFF
TRBJ2-1 TRBD2 . TRBV11-3 TGTGCCAGCAGCCCGCCGGGACTAGCGGGAGTACCCAATGAGCAGTTCTTC CASSPPGLAGVPNEQFF
TRBJ2-1 TRBD1 . TRBV19 TGTGCCACCTCACAGGGGGAACCCTACAATGAGCAGTTCTTC CATSQGEPYNEQFF
TRBJ2-3 . few TRBV5-1 TGCGCCAGCAGCTTGGACTCTACCGTGGAGGATACGCAGTATTTT CASSLDSTVEDTQYF
TRBJ1-2 . . TRBV20-1 TGCAGTGCTAGGTGGGGGTATGGCTACACCTTC CSARWGYGYTF
TRBJ1-2 TRBD1 few TRBV20-1 TGCAGTGCTAGAGATGGGCCGGGACAGGGGGCGCTTAGCGGCTACACCTTC CSARDGPGQGALSGYTF
TRBJ1-5 TRBD1 few TRBV6-5 TGTGCCAGCAGTTACAGGCAGGGGGCGAATCAGCCCCAGCATTTT CASSYRQGANQPQHF
TRBJ2-5 . . TRBV6-1 TGTGCCAGCAGTGAAGGGGCCGGCCAAGAGACCCAGTACTTC CASSEGAGQETQYF
TRBJ2-7 . few TRBV2 TGTGCCAGCAGAAAGGGACTTCGAGGGTCCTACGAGCAGTACTTC CASRKGLRGSYEQYF
TRBJ2-2 . . TRBV20-1 TGCAGTGCTAGAGATCCCCGGACGGACACCGGGGAGCTGTTTTTT CSARDPRTDTGELFF
TRBJ2-5 . . TRBV11-2 TGTGCCAGCAGCCCTAGGGGGGGGGAGAGAGAGACCCAGTACTTC CASSPRGGERETQYF
TRBJ1-5 . . TRBV5-4 TGTGCCAGCAGCTTCGGTGGCAATCAGCCCCAGCATTTT CASSFGGNQPQHF
TRBJ1-2 . . TRBV6-1 TGTGCCAGCAGTGAAGCCAGGAGCTATGGCTACACCTTC CASSEARSYGYTF
TRBJ1-5 . . TRBV6-5 TGTGCCAGCAGTTACTCCGGACAGTTCAATCAGCCCCAGCATTTT CASSYSGQFNQPQHF
TRBJ2-1 TRBD2 . TRBV27 TGTGCCAGCAGGCCCCTAGCGGGCTCCTACAATGAGCAGTTCTTC CASRPLAGSYNEQFF
TRBJ2-5 . . TRBV5-1 TGCGCCAGCAGCTTGGGGACGAGAGAACAAGAGACCCAGTACTTC CASSLGTREQETQYF
TRBJ2-1 . few TRBV6-2/TRBV6-3 TGTGCCAGCAGTACTATCTCTCGAGGAGGGGGCTACAATGAGCAGTTCTTC CASSTISRGGGYNEQFF
TRBJ2-1 TRBD2 . TRBV5-1 TGCGCCAGCAGCTTGGCCGCGGGACTAGCGCGCAATGAGCAGTTCTTC CASSLAAGLARNEQFF
TRBJ1-1 TRBD1 . TRBV3-1 TGTGCCAGCAGCCAAGATGGTGGGACAGGGTCTACTGAAGCTTTCTTT CASSQDGGTGSTEAFF
TRBJ2-7 TRBD1 few TRBV19 TGTGCCAGTAGTACCAAACAGGGGCCCTACGAGCAGTACTTC CASSTKQGPYEQYF
TRBJ2-7 TRBD1 . TRBV11-2 TGTGCCAGCAGCTTGGGGACAGGGGGCTACGAGCAGTACTTC CASSLGTGGYEQYF
TRBJ1-6 . few TRBV30 TGTGCCTGGAGTGGCAGGGGACATTCACCCCTCCACTTT CAWSGRGHSPLHF
TRBJ2-7 . few TRBV9 TGTGCCAGCAGCGACGGGGGACCCTACGAGCAGTACTTC CASSDGGPYEQYF
TRBJ1-1 . few TRBV29-1 TGCAGCGTTATGGGTGGGGACACTGAAGCTTTCTTT CSVMGGDTEAFF
TRBJ2-3 TRBD2 . TRBV2 TGTGCCAGCATCTCGGGGAGGGGAAGCACAGATACGCAGTATTTT CASISGRGSTDTQYF
TRBJ2-3 . . TRBV19 TGTGCCAGTAGTATGAATGGGGATACGCAGTATTTT CASSMNGDTQYF
TRBJ1-2 TRBD1 . TRBV30 TGTGCCTGGAGTGGGACAGGGTATGGCTACACCTTC CAWSGTGYGYTF
TRBJ1-6 . . TRBV6-5 TGTGCCAGCAGTTACGGAGTAGGGGGATCCTATAATTCACCCCCCCACTTT CASSYGVGGSYNSPPHF
TRBJ2-5 . . TRBV10-3 TGTGCCATCAGTGACAAGGACGCTCGGTCGGAGACCCAGTACTTC CAISDKDARSETQYF
TRBJ1-2 . . TRBV7-2 TGTGCCAGCAGCTTAGGCGAGGGCTATGGCTACACCTTC CASSLGEGYGYTF
TRBJ1-2 . . TRBV9 TGTGCCAGCAGCGACGGACAGAGAGACTATGGCTACACCTTC CASSDGQRDYGYTF
TRBJ2-3 TRBD2 . TRBV5-1 TGCGCCAGCAGCACCGGACTAGCGGGAGAAGATACGCAGTATTTT CASSTGLAGEDTQYF
TRBJ1-2 . once TRBV4-3 TGCGCCAGCAGCCAGGAAGGCGCGAACTATGGCTACACCTTC CASSQEGANYGYTF
TRBJ1-2 . . TRBV6-2/TRBV6-3 TGTGCCAGCAGTTACTCTACAGGGCCTTATGGCTACACCTTC CASSYSTGPYGYTF
TRBJ2-5 . . TRBV7-9 TGTGCCAGCAGATTCGAGGAGACCCAGTACTTC CASRFEETQYF
TRBJ1-5 . . TRBV20-1 TGCAGTGCTATTCCCGCCCTGGGCGATAGCAATCAGCCCCAGCATTTT CSAIPALGDSNQPQHF